The present T cell receptor beta chain was sequenced within a study of cytomegalovirus exposure and HLA in healthy donors. Study-wide findings and caveats: TCR beta chains numbering 150 to 200 were designated cytomegalovirus-associated. Cytomegalovirus status was reportedly diagnosed by the classifier with high specificity and sensitivity. There were a few CMV-associated chains whose specificity for CMV antigens was confirmed in vitro.

Germline assignment: CDR1 SGHRS and CDR2 YFSETQ. Trimming at V came to 4 bases and at J to 6 bases, leaving 16 bases not matched to a gene. CDR3 length: 18 amino acids. Comment on this clone: The antigen remains undetermined.

Assay: immunoSEQ multiplex PCR; the TCRdb copy retains only in-frame clones and omits some. The repertoire holds hundreds of thousands of clones, with roughly 90% as singletons. The chain uses TRBV5-1 and TRBJ2-1; 10 bases line up with TRBD2. This receptor was obtained from a young man in good health and CMV-seropositive. Sequencing was performed on PBMCs. CDR3 in amino acids: CASSRLGRTSGGGNEQFF. Here the CDR3 DNA reads TGCGCCAGCAGCCGCCTGGGACGGACTAGCGGAGGGGGCAATGAGCAGTTCTTC.